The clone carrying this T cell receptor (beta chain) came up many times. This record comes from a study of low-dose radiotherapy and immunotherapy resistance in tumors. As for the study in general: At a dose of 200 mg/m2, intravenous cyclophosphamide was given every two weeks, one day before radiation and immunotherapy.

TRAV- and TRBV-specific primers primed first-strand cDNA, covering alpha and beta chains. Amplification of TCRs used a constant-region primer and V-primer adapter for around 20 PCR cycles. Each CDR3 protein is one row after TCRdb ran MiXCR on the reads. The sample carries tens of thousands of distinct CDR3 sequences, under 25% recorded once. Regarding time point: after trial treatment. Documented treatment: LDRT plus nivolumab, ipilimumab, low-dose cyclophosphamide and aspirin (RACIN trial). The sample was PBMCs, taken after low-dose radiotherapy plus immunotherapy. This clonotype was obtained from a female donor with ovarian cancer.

The CDR3 DNA follows: TGTGCCACCAGTGGGACTCAGTCGCTCGGGTACAATGAGCAGTTCTTC. This gives the protein CATSGTQSLGYNEQFF. The chain links TRBV24-1 to TRBJ2-1; weak D call: TRBD2 (5 bases). Germline V gene sequence: CDR1 KGHDR, CDR2 SFDVKD. Trimming cost V 5 bases and J 4 bases, with 17 bases left between them. The CDR3 is made up of 16 amino acids.